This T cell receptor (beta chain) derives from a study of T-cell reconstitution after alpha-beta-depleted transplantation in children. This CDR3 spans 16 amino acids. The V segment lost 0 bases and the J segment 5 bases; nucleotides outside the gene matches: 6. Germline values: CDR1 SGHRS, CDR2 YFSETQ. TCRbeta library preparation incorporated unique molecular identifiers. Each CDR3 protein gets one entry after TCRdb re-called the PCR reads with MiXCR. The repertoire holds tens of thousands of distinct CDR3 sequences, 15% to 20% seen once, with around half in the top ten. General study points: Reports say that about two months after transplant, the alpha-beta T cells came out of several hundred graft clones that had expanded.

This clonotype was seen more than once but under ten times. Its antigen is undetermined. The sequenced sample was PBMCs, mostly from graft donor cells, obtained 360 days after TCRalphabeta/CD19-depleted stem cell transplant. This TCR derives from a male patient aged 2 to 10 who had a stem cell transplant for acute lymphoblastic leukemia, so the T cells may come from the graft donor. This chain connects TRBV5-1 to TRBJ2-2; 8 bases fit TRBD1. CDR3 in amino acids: CASSLVSGQGTGELFF. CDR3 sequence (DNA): TGCGCCAGCAGCTTGGTTAGCGGACAGGGTACCGGGGAGCTGTTTTTT.